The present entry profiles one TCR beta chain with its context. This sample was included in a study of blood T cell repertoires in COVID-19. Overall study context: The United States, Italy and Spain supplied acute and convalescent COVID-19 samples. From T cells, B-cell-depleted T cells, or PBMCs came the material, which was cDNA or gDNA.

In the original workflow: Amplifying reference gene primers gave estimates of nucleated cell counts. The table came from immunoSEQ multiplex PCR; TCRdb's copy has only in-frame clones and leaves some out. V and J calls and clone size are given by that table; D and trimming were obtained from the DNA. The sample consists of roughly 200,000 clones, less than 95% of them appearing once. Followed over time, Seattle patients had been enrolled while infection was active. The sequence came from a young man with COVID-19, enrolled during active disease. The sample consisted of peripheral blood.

The CDR3 sequence is CATSSSGQGSQPQHF. The CDR3 DNA follows: TGTGCCACCAGCAGTTCGGGACAGGGAAGTCAGCCCCAGCATTTT. This chain joins TRBV15 and TRBJ1-5; TRBD1 aligns across 9 bases. Trimming removed 3 bases from V and 6 bases from J; junction bases left unmatched: 6. Germline V gene data show CDR1 as LNHNV and CDR2 as YYDKDF (reference sequence). The CDR3 totals 15 residues.